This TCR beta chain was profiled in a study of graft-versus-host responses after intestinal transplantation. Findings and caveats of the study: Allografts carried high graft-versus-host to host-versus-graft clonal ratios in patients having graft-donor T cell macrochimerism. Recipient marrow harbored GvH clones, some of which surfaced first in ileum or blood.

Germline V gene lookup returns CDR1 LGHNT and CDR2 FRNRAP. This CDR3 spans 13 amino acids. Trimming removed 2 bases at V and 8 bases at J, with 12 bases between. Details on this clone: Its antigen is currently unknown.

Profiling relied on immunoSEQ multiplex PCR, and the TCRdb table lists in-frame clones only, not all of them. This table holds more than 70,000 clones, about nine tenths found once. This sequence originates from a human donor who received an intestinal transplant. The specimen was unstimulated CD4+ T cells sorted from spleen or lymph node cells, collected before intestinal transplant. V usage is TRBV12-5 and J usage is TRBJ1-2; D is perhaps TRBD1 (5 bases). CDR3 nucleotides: TGTGCTAGTGGTTTGTGGGGGGGGGAGGGCTACACCTTC. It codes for CASGLWGGEGYTF.